The T cell receptor (beta chain) described here comes from a study of Graves' ophthalmopathy and Graves' hyperthyroidism. Study-wide results and limits: The model's ophthalmopathy progression predictions had more than 55% sensitivity and 72.22% specificity.

V shed 4 bases and J 4 bases; nucleotides not matched to a gene: 6. This CDR3 is 15 amino acids long. The germline CDR1 and CDR2 sequences are MGHRA and YSYEKL. RNA served as the template for amplifying TCR beta CDR3 regions. RT-PCR was first run with HTBI primers, then multiplex PCR in a second round. TCRdb re-called the multiplex PCR reads through MiXCR, storing one row per CDR3 protein. This table holds roughly 400,000 distinct CDR3 sequences, around 19% found once. Among the exclusions were patients with other autoimmune diseases, uncontrolled infections, pregnancy or lactation. This clonotype was counted many times. Its specificity is unknown.

The receptor comes from a woman in her late teens or twenties with Graves' ophthalmopathy. This rearrangement joins TRBV4-1 to TRBJ2-2, with TRBD2 identical over 7 bases. Sequences were obtained from peripheral blood. CDR3 residues: CASSLMGGGTGELFF. The CDR3 DNA is TGCGCCAGCAGCCTCATGGGGGGGGGCACCGGGGAGCTGTTTTTT.